The following is a T cell receptor (beta chain) sequence with its context. This record belongs to a study of T cell changes during pregnancy in multiple sclerosis. V was shortened by 2 bases and J by 5 bases, with 8 bases between the two germline ends. This CDR3 is 13 amino acids long. The V gene's germline CDR1 is KGHSH and CDR2 LQKENI. TCRdb's table, derived via immunoSEQ multiplex PCR, lists solely in-frame clones and lacks some. The data contain about 28,000 clones, roughly nine tenths of them singletons. The chain has TRBV18 and TRBJ2-3, with a tentative D call TRBD1 (5 bases). The sample in question was CD4+ T cells from peripheral blood mononuclear cells, obtained in the second trimester of pregnancy. The clonotype comes from a female donor with multiple sclerosis, enrolled in a pregnancy study. The chain's CDR3 is CASSPGTGDTQYF. The CDR3 nucleotides are TGTGCCAGCTCACCAGGCACAGGAGATACGCAGTATTTT.